These 19 T cell receptor beta chains came from one sample sequenced in a study of cytomegalovirus exposure and HLA in healthy donors (dated by TCRdb to 2016 to 2017). Libraries were built with the immunoSEQ multiplex PCR assay. For the multiplex PCR, a mixture combining 60 forward primers for TCR Vbeta segments and 13 reverse primers for TCR Jbeta segments was used. The immuneACCESS repertoire file appears here via TCRdb, limited to in-frame rearrangements. These files lack a portion of the clones; in checked studies, under half of the deficit traces to unresolved V genes, and the cause of the others is not known. The sample records about 88,000 clones, about 77% of which are singletons. Of the sample, roughly 4.5% falls within the top ten clones. Sequenced sample: PBMCs. The receptor set was obtained from a woman between 35 and 50 years old in good health and CMV-seronegative.

The rearrangement links TRBV25-1 to TRBJ2-1, with D possibly matching TRBD1 (6 bases). The length of the CDR3 is 12 residues. Germline loops: CDR1 MGHDK, CDR2 SYGVNS. Trimming took off 6 bases at V and 8 bases at J, with 11 bases between the two ends. CDR3 DNA sequence: TGTGCCAGCAGCACACAGGGAGATGAGCAGTTCTTC. As protein: CASSTQGDEQFF.

The rearrangement links TRBV6-1 to TRBJ1-1; TRBD1 matches at 7 bases. V was pared by 9 bases and J by 1 base, with 5 bases of the junction left unmatched. The CDR3 sequence is 13 residues long. Germline V gene lookup returns CDR1 MNHNS and CDR2 SASEGT. The DNA of the CDR3 is TGTGCCAGTGGGGGACAGACGAACACTGAAGCTTTCTTT. Translation gives CASGGQTNTEAFF.

V usage is TRBV10-3 and J usage is TRBJ2-1; 7 bases line up with TRBD2. Germline loops: CDR1 ENHRY, CDR2 SYGVKD. The CDR3 is 17 amino acids. With 2 bases clipped from V and 8 bases from J, the junction kept 15 bases outside the gene matches. The CDR3 DNA follows: TGTGCCATCAGTGAGGCTATAAAGTTTTTGGGAGGGGATGAGCAGTTCTTC. Protein product: CAISEAIKFLGGDEQFF.

This clone appeared a single time. CDR3 sequence (DNA): TGTGCCAGTAGTAGGGACAGGGGGACTGAAGCTTTCTTT. This sequence encodes CASSRDRGTEAFF. This chain links TRBV19 with TRBJ1-1; 11 positions agree with TRBD1. The CDR3 runs 13 residues. V shed 4 bases and J 5 bases; nucleotides not matched to a gene: 0. Germline CDR1 is LNHDA and CDR2 is SQIVND (reference sequence).

V and J are TRBV6-1 and TRBJ2-5; 7 positions match TRBD1. CDR3 size: 15 residues. V lost 5 bases to trimming and J lost 5 bases; unmatched junction nucleotides: 11. CDR1 is MNHNS, CDR2 SASEGT, per germline. The CDR3 nucleotides read TGTGCCAGCAGTAAAAAGGGACAGTTTGAGGAGACCCAGTACTTC. Translation: CASSKKGQFEETQYF.

The genes are TRBV14 and TRBJ1-1; D gene uncertain. CDR1 is SGHDN and CDR2 is FVKESK in the germline V gene. Trimming took 6 bases from V and 0 from J, leaving 14 bases between them. The CDR3 is 15 residues long. In DNA, the CDR3 is TGTGCCAGCAGTCAAACAATCGGGGTGAACACTGAAGCTTTCTTT. Protein: CASSQTIGVNTEAFF. Complete variable domain (other parts from reference TRBV14 and TRBJ1-1): EAGVTQFPSHSVIEKGQTVTLRCDPISGHDNLYWYRRVMGKEIKFLLHFVKESKQDESGMPNNRFLAERTGGTYSTLKVQPAELEDSGVYFCASSQTIGVNTEAFFGQGTRLTVV.

The gene calls are TRBV5-1 and TRBJ2-5, with D possibly matching TRBD2 (6 bases). The CDR3 is made up of 14 amino acids. Germline CDR1 SGHRS, CDR2 YFSETQ. Trimming stripped 5 bases from V and 5 bases from J, with 16 bases between. For the CDR3, the DNA is TGCGCCAGCAGGACCGGGAGTAAGGGGGAGACCCAGTACTTC. It yields the protein CASRTGSKGETQYF.

V gene TRBV5-4 combines with J gene TRBJ2-5, with D maybe TRBD1 (6 bases). Germline assignment: CDR1 SGHNT and CDR2 YYREEE (reference sequence). The CDR3 is 15 residues long. V gave up 4 bases and J gave up 3 bases, with 16 bases separating them. The chain's CDR3 is CASSPTRDTEETQYF. Here the CDR3 DNA reads TGTGCCAGCAGCCCCACTCGGGACACCGAAGAGACCCAGTACTTC.

This clone was seen more than once but under ten times. This chain links TRBV2 with TRBJ1-6; D unclear. The germline V gene encodes CDR1 SNHLY and CDR2 FYNNEI. The length of the CDR3 is 14 residues. Trimming took off 7 bases at V and 9 bases at J, with 16 bases between the two ends. CDR3 residues: CASKLDGRSSPLHF. DNA for the CDR3: TGTGCCAGCAAACTCGACGGGAGGAGTTCACCCCTCCACTTT.

The chain combines TRBV5-1 with TRBJ2-3; D is perhaps TRBD2 (6 bases). The CDR3 totals 15 residues. Germline lookup yields CDR1 SGHRS and CDR2 YFSETQ. V was shortened by 5 bases and J by 2 bases, with 15 bases between the two germline ends. The chain's CDR3 is CASRSGLPITDTQYF. The CDR3 DNA reads TGCGCCAGCAGATCCGGACTACCCATCACAGATACGCAGTATTTT.

The chain links TRBV6-8 to TRBJ2-6; tentatively, D is TRBD1 (6 bases). CDR1 MNHGY and CDR2 SAAAGT come from the germline V gene. Trimming left V 10 bases short and J 0 bases short, with 25 bases between. This CDR3 region has 19 residues. CDR3 DNA sequence: TGTGCCACCCTCGAGACAGACCGGGACACCCGCTCTGGGGCCAACGTCCTGACTTTC. Protein: CATLETDRDTRSGANVLTF.

The CDR3 is CASSFSRMYQETQYF. The CDR3 nucleotides are TGTGCCAGCAGCTTCTCGCGGATGTACCAAGAGACCCAGTACTTC. The V and J genes are TRBV11-2 and TRBJ2-5; no definite D call. Trimming took 3 bases from V and 0 from J, leaving 11 bases between them. Germline V gene lookup returns CDR1 SGHAT and CDR2 FQNNGV. The CDR3 runs 15 residues.

This sequence joins TRBV4-1 and TRBJ2-7; no clear D gene. CDR1 and CDR2 (germline): MGHRA, YSYEKL. The CDR3 is made up of 12 amino acids. The V end was cut by 3 bases, the J end by 3 bases, with 6 bases between. The CDR3 DNA follows: TGCGCCAGCAGCCACCCTAACTACGAGCAGTACTTC. Protein sequence: CASSHPNYEQYF.

This clone was counted once. This chain links TRBV2 with TRBJ1-1, with 7 bases identical to TRBD1. After removal of 6 bases from V and 1 base from J, the junction contained 5 bases not matched to a gene. The germline CDR1 and CDR2 sequences are SNHLY and FYNNEI. The CDR3 runs 14 residues. Here the CDR3 reads CASRVDRANTEAFF. The DNA of the CDR3 is TGTGCCAGCAGGGTTGACAGGGCGAACACTGAAGCTTTCTTT.

The gene calls are TRBV7-8 and TRBJ1-4; TRBD1 aligns across 7 bases. CDR3 length equals 15 residues. CDR1 and CDR2 from the germline V gene are SGHVS and FQNEAQ. Trimming at V came to 0 bases and at J to 8 bases, leaving 6 bases not matched to a gene. The CDR3, as DNA: TGTGCCAGCAGCTTAGCCGAGACAGGGAGGGAAAAACTGTTTTTT. Its translation is CASSLAETGREKLFF.

The rearrangement links TRBV6-5 to TRBJ1-2; 7 bases map to TRBD1. Germline CDR1 MNHEY, CDR2 SVGAGI. Losses at the gene ends were 2 bases for V and 6 bases for J; bases not matched to a gene: 3. The length of the CDR3 is 13 residues. CDR3 residues: CASSYPQGNGYTF. DNA of the CDR3: TGTGCCAGCAGTTACCCACAGGGGAATGGCTACACCTTC.

This clone was observed a handful of times. The V and J genes are TRBV5-1 and TRBJ2-2, with TRBD2 matching over 9 bases. Trimming removed 2 bases from V and 4 bases from J; junction bases left unmatched: 6. This CDR3 region has 16 residues. From germline, CDR1 is SGHRS and CDR2 YFSETQ. Here the CDR3 DNA reads TGCGCCAGCAGCTTTCTAGCGGGGCGAAGCACCGGGGAGCTGTTTTTT. Translation gives CASSFLAGRSTGELFF.

In its sample, this clone was seen once. The chain employs TRBV5-1 and TRBJ1-5; a weak D match, TRBD1 (5 bases). From germline, CDR1 is SGHRS and CDR2 YFSETQ. The CDR3 extends over 15 amino acids. Trimming pared 1 base from V and 4 bases from J, leaving 12 bases between. CDR3 nucleotide sequence: TGCGCCAGCAGCTTGTTCGGTGACAGAAATCAGCCCCAGCATTTT. Amino acids: CASSLFGDRNQPQHF.

This chain links TRBV6-6 with TRBJ1-3, with D maybe TRBD1 (5 bases). V was trimmed by 6 bases and J by 2 bases, leaving 11 bases between them. The CDR3 runs 14 residues. Germline loops: CDR1 MNHNY, CDR2 SVGAGI (reference sequence). For the CDR3, the DNA is TGTGCCAGCAGGGGCGGGGCTACTGGAAACACCATATATTTT. The encoded protein is CASRGGATGNTIYF.